These T cell receptor beta chains were read from a single sample in a study of cytomegalovirus exposure and HLA in healthy donors. TCRdb keeps only in-frame clones here, not all; method: immunoSEQ multiplex PCR. The sample lists approximately 89,000 clones; around 73% were seen once. The sequenced material came from PBMCs. The source is a female donor in good health and CMV-seronegative. CDR3s include the opening cysteine and the closing phenylalanine or tryptophan. The order of the fields is V gene, clone size, J gene, D gene, CDR3 DNA, CDR3 protein. The D gene is left open where the match is weak. A clone size is listed for some rows: how often the clone was seen (once, few, many), or a class if it is expanded.

v_gene: TRBV6-1
abundance: -
j_gene: TRBJ1-5
d_gene: -
CDR3nt: TGTGCCATCCTTGCAGGGGGCAATCAGCCCCAGCATTTT
CDR3aa: CAILAGGNQPQHF

v_gene: TRBV6-1
abundance: -
j_gene: TRBJ1-2
d_gene: TRBD1
CDR3nt: TGTGCCAGCAGTGAATTTTATGGGACAGCCCCCTATGGCTACACCTTC
CDR3aa: CASSEFYGTAPYGYTF

v_gene: TRBV5-1
abundance: -
j_gene: TRBJ2-3
d_gene: TRBD2
CDR3nt: TGCGCCAGCAGCTTCGGGAGGGAGAGCGATACGCAGTATTTT
CDR3aa: CASSFGRESDTQYF

v_gene: TRBV2
abundance: -
j_gene: TRBJ1-2
d_gene: TRBD1
CDR3nt: TGTGCCAGCTTCCGGGACAGGGATGGCTACACCTTC
CDR3aa: CASFRDRDGYTF

v_gene: TRBV6-1
abundance: many
j_gene: TRBJ1-3
d_gene: -
CDR3nt: TGTGCCAGCAGTGAAGCGCTGGGCAGTGGAAACACCATATATTTT
CDR3aa: CASSEALGSGNTIYF

v_gene: TRBV5-1
abundance: -
j_gene: TRBJ1-4
d_gene: TRBD1
CDR3nt: TGCGCCAGCAGCTCGGACAGGGACCCAACTAATGAAAAACTGTTTTTT
CDR3aa: CASSSDRDPTNEKLFF

v_gene: TRBV7-2
abundance: -
j_gene: TRBJ2-7
d_gene: -
CDR3nt: TGTGCCAGCAGTACCCGTTTGGACAGCTACGAGCAGTACTTC
CDR3aa: CASSTRLDSYEQYF

v_gene: TRBV30
abundance: -
j_gene: TRBJ2-7
d_gene: -
CDR3nt: TGTGCCTGGAGTGTTGGCGGGCAAACCGCAGAGCAGTACTTC
CDR3aa: CAWSVGGQTAEQYF

v_gene: TRBV28
abundance: -
j_gene: TRBJ1-4
d_gene: -
CDR3nt: TGTGCCAGCAGTTTAGGGGGCGCCAGGAATGAAAAACTGTTTTTT
CDR3aa: CASSLGGARNEKLFF

v_gene: TRBV7-8
abundance: -
j_gene: TRBJ2-5
d_gene: TRBD2
CDR3nt: TGTGCCAGCAGCTCAGGGCCTTCTAGCGGCCAAGAGACCCAGTACTTC
CDR3aa: CASSSGPSSGQETQYF

v_gene: TRBV11-2
abundance: -
j_gene: TRBJ2-2
d_gene: TRBD2
CDR3nt: TGTGCCAGCAAGAAGGGACTAGCGGGATCGGGGAAAGCTCCCGGGGAGCTGTTTTTT
CDR3aa: CASKKGLAGSGKAPGELFF

v_gene: TRBV28
abundance: -
j_gene: TRBJ2-3
d_gene: TRBD1
CDR3nt: TGTGCCAGCAGTTCACCCGGGACAGGGGGAGATACGCAGTATTTT
CDR3aa: CASSSPGTGGDTQYF

v_gene: TRBV19
abundance: -
j_gene: TRBJ2-1
d_gene: TRBD2
CDR3nt: TGTGCCAGTAGCCGGACACTTAGCGGGAGGGTTTACAATGAGCAGTTCTTC
CDR3aa: CASSRTLSGRVYNEQFF

v_gene: TRBV7-9
abundance: -
j_gene: TRBJ1-6
d_gene: -
CDR3nt: TGTGCCAGCAGCTGGAGGGACCAGAATTCACCCCTCCACTTT
CDR3aa: CASSWRDQNSPLHF

v_gene: TRBV6-5
abundance: -
j_gene: TRBJ1-4
d_gene: -
CDR3nt: TGTGCCAGCAGTTTAAACAGGATTAATGAAAAACTGTTTTTT
CDR3aa: CASSLNRINEKLFF

v_gene: TRBV4-1
abundance: -
j_gene: TRBJ1-5
d_gene: TRBD1
CDR3nt: TGCGCCAGCAGCCTCAGACAGGGGGCGGAAAACCAGCCCCAGCATTTT
CDR3aa: CASSLRQGAENQPQHF

v_gene: TRBV2
abundance: -
j_gene: TRBJ1-1
d_gene: TRBD1
CDR3nt: TGTGCCAGCAGTGTTACAGGGGGCTCAGTTCTAATGAACACTGAAGCTTTCTTT
CDR3aa: CASSVTGGSVLMNTEAFF

v_gene: TRBV2
abundance: few
j_gene: TRBJ1-1
d_gene: -
CDR3nt: TGTGCCAGCAGTGGATTAGGGGCCCTCACTGAAGCTTTCTTT
CDR3aa: CASSGLGALTEAFF

v_gene: TRBV6-5
abundance: -
j_gene: TRBJ2-3
d_gene: TRBD2
CDR3nt: TGTGCCAGCACGGAGGCGGGAGTGGGCACAGATACGCAGTATTTT
CDR3aa: CASTEAGVGTDTQYF

v_gene: TRBV7-8
abundance: -
j_gene: TRBJ2-2
d_gene: TRBD2
CDR3nt: TGTGCCAGCAGCTTATCAGCGGGATCAGATTCCGGGGAGCTGTTTTTT
CDR3aa: CASSLSAGSDSGELFF

v_gene: TRBV7-9
abundance: -
j_gene: TRBJ1-5
d_gene: TRBD1
CDR3nt: TGTTCCAGCAGCTTAGCCCAGGGGGGACAGCCCCAGCATTTT
CDR3aa: CSSSLAQGGQPQHF

v_gene: TRBV7-9
abundance: -
j_gene: TRBJ1-2
d_gene: -
CDR3nt: TGTTCCAGCAGCTTAGCGAGACAGACTGCTAACTATGGCTACACCTTC
CDR3aa: CSSSLARQTANYGYTF

v_gene: TRBV18
abundance: few
j_gene: TRBJ2-5
d_gene: -
CDR3nt: TGTGCCAGCTCACTCGACTCGGGGCAAGAGACCCAGTACTTC
CDR3aa: CASSLDSGQETQYF

v_gene: TRBV27
abundance: -
j_gene: TRBJ2-1
d_gene: TRBD1
CDR3nt: TGTGCCAGCAATCGGGCGGGACAGGGTTACAATGAGCAGTTCTTC
CDR3aa: CASNRAGQGYNEQFF

v_gene: TRBV6-1
abundance: -
j_gene: TRBJ1-2
d_gene: -
CDR3nt: TGTGCCAGCAGTGAATTGGCAGGCTATGGCTACACCTTC
CDR3aa: CASSELAGYGYTF

v_gene: TRBV19
abundance: -
j_gene: TRBJ1-5
d_gene: TRBD1
CDR3nt: TGTGCCAGTAGGATGGGACAGTTGCAACAGCCCCAGCATTTT
CDR3aa: CASRMGQLQQPQHF

v_gene: TRBV5-8
abundance: -
j_gene: TRBJ2-2
d_gene: -
CDR3nt: TGTGCCAGCAGCTTGCGGGGGAGGTACGCCGGGGAGCTGTTTTTT
CDR3aa: CASSLRGRYAGELFF

v_gene: TRBV2
abundance: once
j_gene: TRBJ1-4
d_gene: -
CDR3nt: TGTGCCAGCAGTGACGGCCCCGACAGAACTAATGAAAAACTGTTTTTT
CDR3aa: CASSDGPDRTNEKLFF